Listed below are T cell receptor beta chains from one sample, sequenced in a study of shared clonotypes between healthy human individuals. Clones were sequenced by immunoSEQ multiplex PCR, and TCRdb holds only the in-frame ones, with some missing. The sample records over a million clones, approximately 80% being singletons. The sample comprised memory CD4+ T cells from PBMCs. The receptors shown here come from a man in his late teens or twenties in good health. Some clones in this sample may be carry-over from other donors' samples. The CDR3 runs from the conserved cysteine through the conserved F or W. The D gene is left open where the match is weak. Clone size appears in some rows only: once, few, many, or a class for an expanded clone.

TGCGCCAGCAGCTTGGTTGGGGGAGGGCCCCAGCATTTT	CASSLVGGGPQHF	NA	NA	TRBV5-1	TRBJ1-5
TGTGCCAGCTCACCATCGACAGGGGGTTTAGGCTCCTACGAGCAGTACTTC	CASSPSTGGLGSYEQYF	TRBD1	once	TRBV18	TRBJ2-7
TGTGCCAGCAGTGGGAGACAGGGTGATGGCTACACCTTC	CASSGRQGDGYTF	TRBD1	NA	TRBV6-1	TRBJ1-2
TGTGCCAGTAGTGCCTCGGGACTCCAATTTAGACAGCAGTTCTTC	CASSASGLQFRQQFF	NA	NA	TRBV19	TRBJ2-1
TGTGCCAGCAGCTTAGGAAGGGTTACCGGGGAGCTGTTTTTT	CASSLGRVTGELFF	NA	NA	TRBV11-3	TRBJ2-2
TGTGCCAGCAAGCTATTGACAGACAATCAGCCCCAGCATTTT	CASKLLTDNQPQHF	NA	NA	TRBV6-1	TRBJ1-5
TGTGCCACCTCTCGGGAACTGGGGGGGGGCTATGGCTACACCTTC	CATSRELGGGYGYTF	NA	once	TRBV2	TRBJ1-2
TGTGCCAGCAGCGCTACCACAGGCCGGGGTTCACCCCTCCACTTT	CASSATTGRGSPLHF	NA	NA	TRBV5-6	TRBJ1-6
TGTGCCAGCAGCCCCAGAACAAGCTCGGAAAAACTGTTTTTT	CASSPRTSSEKLFF	NA	NA	TRBV6-5	TRBJ1-4
TGCGCCAGCAGCAATACAGGGGCCACTGAAGCTTTCTTT	CASSNTGATEAFF	TRBD1	NA	TRBV5-1	TRBJ1-1
TGTTGGACCCGTAGCTCCTATAATTCACCCCTCCACTTT	CWTRSSYNSPLHF	NA	NA	TRBV28	TRBJ1-6
TGTGCCAGCAGTTTGGCGGGACAGGGGTCCGGTCAGCCCCAGCATTTT	CASSLAGQGSGQPQHF	TRBD1	NA	TRBV28	TRBJ1-5
TGTGCCAGCAGCCTATCCGACGGTGGGGAAGCTTTCTTT	CASSLSDGGEAFF	NA	NA	TRBV7-9	TRBJ1-1
TGTGCCAGCGAACTTACAGGGACGTCGAACACTGAAGCTTTCTTT	CASELTGTSNTEAFF	NA	NA	TRBV19	TRBJ1-1
TGCGCCAGCAGCTACAGCCGGGACTGGGAGCAGTTCTTC	CASSYSRDWEQFF	NA	NA	TRBV5-1	TRBJ2-1
TGTGCCAGCAGCCGAGTCCCCACAGATACGCAGTATTTT	CASSRVPTDTQYF	NA	NA	TRBV2	TRBJ2-3
TGCGCCAGCAGTTTGGAGACTAGCGGGAGTTCCGGGACCCAGTACTTC	CASSLETSGSSGTQYF	TRBD2	many	TRBV5-1	TRBJ2-5
TGTGCCAGCAGCTTAGATCTAACCTACAATGAGCAGTTCTTC	CASSLDLTYNEQFF	NA	NA	TRBV11-2	TRBJ2-1
TGCGCCAGCAGCCAAGAAGACTGGGGGAACACTGAAGCTTTCTTT	CASSQEDWGNTEAFF	NA	NA	TRBV4-3	TRBJ1-1
TGTGCCTGGAGTTCCCCGCCCAGGGCCTACGAGCAGTACTTC	CAWSSPPRAYEQYF	NA	NA	TRBV30	TRBJ2-7
TGTGCCTGGAGTTCGAACATGAACACTGAAGCTTTCTTT	CAWSSNMNTEAFF	NA	NA	TRBV30	TRBJ1-1
TGTGCCAGCAGTTTGCATGATAGCGGGAGGACCGGGGAGCTGTTTTTT	CASSLHDSGRTGELFF	TRBD2	once	TRBV27	TRBJ2-2
TGTGCCAGCAACTCAGGTTCCGACAATCAGCCCCAGCATTTT	CASNSGSDNQPQHF	NA	once	TRBV6-6	TRBJ1-5
TGCGCCAGCAGCCCAACAGGGATGGGGAGCCAGCCCCAGCATTTT	CASSPTGMGSQPQHF	NA	NA	TRBV5-1	TRBJ1-5
TGTGCCAGCAAGGGGCAGGGGGCAAACACCGGGGAGCTGTTTTTT	CASKGQGANTGELFF	TRBD1	NA	TRBV2	TRBJ2-2
TGTGCAGGAAAAGCGGGAGAGGGCGGAGAGACCCAGTACTTC	CAGKAGEGGETQYF	NA	NA	TRBV12-2	TRBJ2-5
TGTGCCTGGAGGGATACGGACAGGGCAGCCTACGAGCAGTACTTC	CAWRDTDRAAYEQYF	TRBD1	NA	TRBV30	TRBJ2-7
TGTGCCAGCTCACCGAGGAGGGAGATCTGGCGGCACTACAATGAGCAGTTCTTC	CASSPRREIWRHYNEQFF	NA	NA	TRBV18	TRBJ2-1
TGTGCCAGCAGCTTAGTATTGCACAGGGGGCAGGAGACCCAGTACTTC	CASSLVLHRGQETQYF	TRBD1	NA	TRBV7-9	TRBJ2-5
TGCAGCGTTAAGGAAAACACTGAAAAACTGTTTTTT	CSVKENTEKLFF	NA	few	TRBV29-1	TRBJ1-4
TGTGCCAGTAGGAGAGCCAGACTGAACACTGAAGCTTTCTTT	CASRRARLNTEAFF	NA	NA	TRBV19	TRBJ1-1
TGTGCCAGCAGCTTACAACAGGGCTTGAGTGGCTACACCTTC	CASSLQQGLSGYTF	NA	NA	TRBV7-2	TRBJ1-2
TGTGCCAGCAGCTTTCAGGCGCGCGAGCAGTACTTC	CASSFQAREQYF	NA	NA	TRBV5-6	TRBJ2-7
TGTGCCAGCAATGGACTAGGTAGTGCAGATACGCAGTATTTT	CASNGLGSADTQYF	TRBD2	few	TRBV6-6	TRBJ2-3
TGTGCCAGCAGTTTACTAGCGGAGTTCACAGATACGCAGTATTTT	CASSLLAEFTDTQYF	TRBD2	NA	TRBV27	TRBJ2-3
TGTGCCAGCAGCTTTCGACAGGCCTTGGGTGGCTACACCTTC	CASSFRQALGGYTF	NA	once	TRBV5-6	TRBJ1-2
TGTGCCAGCAGCGTGGACAGCACCACCTACGAGCAGTACTTC	CASSVDSTTYEQYF	NA	NA	TRBV9	TRBJ2-7
TGTGCCAGCAGTGATCTGCAGGGGTCTAATGAAAAACTGTTTTTT	CASSDLQGSNEKLFF	NA	NA	TRBV6-1	TRBJ1-4
TGTGCCAGCAGCCTCCGGGGACTAGCGGGAGGGGAAGGTGAGCAGTTCTTC	CASSLRGLAGGEGEQFF	TRBD2	NA	TRBV7-2	TRBJ2-1
TGTGCCAGCGTAACCAAACAGACCTACGAGCAGTACTTC	CASVTKQTYEQYF	NA	NA	TRBV6-1	TRBJ2-7
TGTGCCAGCAGCGTACTAGCGGGAGTCGGAATCGGGGAGCTGTTTTTT	CASSVLAGVGIGELFF	TRBD2	NA	TRBV9	TRBJ2-2
TGTGCCAGCTCTCCCTCTAGCGTCAGCTCCTACGAGCAGTACTTC	CASSPSSVSSYEQYF	NA	once	TRBV18	TRBJ2-7